These 27 T cell receptor beta chains were all obtained from the same sample, sequenced in a study of molecular identifiers for immune sequencing clone quantification. TCRdb recomputed calls from the PCR reads with MiXCR, one row per CDR3 protein. The repertoire has about 510,000 distinct CDR3 sequences, about 25% of them found once; the top ten carry around 0.78%. The sequencing input was naive CD8+ T cells from blood, with Jurkat cell RNA spiked in. The subset here: FACS-sorted CD8+CD4-CCR7+CD45RA+ naive T cells. These TCRs come from a human donor in good health. Some libraries in this study had Jurkat cell RNA spiked in.

V gene TRBV9 combines with J gene TRBJ2-5; D is possibly TRBD1 or TRBD2 (5 bases each). Germline V CDR1 and CDR2: SGDLS, YYNGEE. Trimming stripped 3 bases from V and 2 bases from J, with 14 bases between. This CDR3 is 15 amino acids long. CDR3: CASSGEGRAQETQYF. In nucleotides, the CDR3 is TGTGCCAGCAGCGGTGAGGGGCGGGCTCAAGAGACCCAGTACTTC. Combining the CDR3 with reference TRBV9 and TRBJ2-5 gives the whole variable domain DSGVTQTPKHLITATGQRVTLRCSPRSGDLSVYWYQQSLDQGLQFLIQYYNGEERAKGNILERFSAQQFPDLHSELNLSSLELGDSALYFCASSGEGRAQETQYFGPGTRLLVL.

The genes are TRBV19 and TRBJ2-5; D possibly corresponds to TRBD2 (6 bases). From germline, CDR1 is LNHDA and CDR2 SQIVND (reference sequence). The CDR3 spans 13 residues. Trimming cost V 11 bases and J 3 bases, with 16 bases left between them. CDR3 amino acids: CAPPPGVEETQYF. DNA for the CDR3: TGTGCCCCCCCGCCGGGAGTAGAAGAGACCCAGTACTTC.

On this clonotype itself: The junction differs from germline at one of its ends, possibly a read error. The chain joins TRBV5-3 to TRBJ1-1; maybe TRBD1 (5 bases). TRBV5-3 is labeled an ORF, and its function is uncertain. This CDR3 is 16 amino acids long. The CDR3 loop reads CASSLDGPGVNTEAFF. The CDR3 DNA is TGTGCCAGCAGCTTGGACGGGCCGGGGGTGAACACTGAAGCTTTCTTT.

Regarding this clonotype: A much larger clone is a single base away; this may be a read error. V usage is TRBV7-8 and J usage is TRBJ1-1; D is perhaps TRBD1 (6 bases). This CDR3 is 14 amino acids long. V lost 1 base to trimming and J lost 6 bases, with 12 bases between them. The germline gives CDR1 SGHVS, CDR2 FQNEAQ. The CDR3 region has the DNA TGTGCCAGCAGCTTAGGGAGCAGGGGCGCTGAAGCTTTCTTT. It translates to CASSLGSRGAEAFF. The variable domain in full, completed from reference TRBV7-8 and TRBJ1-1, reads GAGVSQSPRYKVAKRGQDVALRCDPISGHVSLFWYQQALGQGPEFLTYFQNEAQLDKSGLPSDRFFAERPEGSVSTLKIQRTQQEDSAVYLCASSLGSRGAEAFFGQGTRLTVV.

This clonotype was picked up many times. The rearrangement joins TRBV20-1 to TRBJ2-3, with 11 bases matching TRBD2. The CDR3 totals 15 residues. Germline trimming cut 6 bases from V and 4 bases from J; bases unmatched to any gene: 9. Germline loops: CDR1 DFQATT, CDR2 SNEGSKA (reference sequence). CDR3 residues: CSAPTSGSYADTQYF. DNA for the CDR3: TGCAGTGCGCCAACTAGCGGGAGTTACGCAGATACGCAGTATTTT.

The table lists this clonotype with many counts. In nucleotides, the CDR3 is TGTGCCAGCAGTGGATCCTCTGGGGCCAACGTCCTGACTTTC. Translation: CASSGSSGANVLTF. The chain joins TRBV12-3 or TRBV12-4 to TRBJ2-6; no reliable D call. The CDR3 length is 14 residues. Trimming removed 5 bases from V and 0 bases from J, with 5 bases in between.

This clonotype was seen repeatedly, ten times or more. The chain combines TRBV6-1 with TRBJ2-7; D gene unclear. Germline assignment: CDR1 MNHNS and CDR2 SASEGT. The CDR3 totals 15 residues. V lost 2 bases and J 2 bases, leaving 13 bases between the germline ends. CDR3 amino acids: CASSETLRQAYEQYF. The CDR3 DNA sequence: TGTGCCAGCAGTGAAACATTAAGACAAGCCTACGAGCAGTACTTC.

This clonotype was seen ten or more times. The V and J genes are TRBV18 and TRBJ2-7, with D possibly being TRBD2 (6 bases). Trimming removed 6 bases from V and 2 bases from J, with 17 bases in between. Per germline, CDR1 KGHSH and CDR2 LQKENI. The CDR3 runs to 15 residues. Here the CDR3 reads CASSGWDSITYEQYF. The DNA for the CDR3 is TGTGCCAGCTCGGGGTGGGACTCTATAACCTACGAGCAGTACTTC. The full variable domain, in which reference TRBV18 and TRBJ2-7 provide the parts outside the CDR3, is NAGVMQNPRHLVRRRGQEARLRCSPMKGHSHVYWYRQLPEEGLKFMVYLQKENIIDESGMPKERFSAEFPKEGPSILRIQQVVRGDSAAYFCASSGWDSITYEQYFGPGTRLTVT.

This clonotype showed up many times. The chain uses TRBV4-3 and TRBJ2-3, with 10 positions matching TRBD1. CDR1 is LGHNA and CDR2 is YSLEER in the germline V gene. CDR3 length equals 16 residues. The trim removed 3 bases at V and 5 bases at J, leaving 8 bases unmatched. The CDR3 coding sequence is TGCGCCAGCAGCCAGAGGGGGACAGGGGTGAAAGATACGCAGTATTTT. It is translated as CASSQRGTGVKDTQYF.

This clonotype was found a few times. The chain links TRBV4-3 to TRBJ1-2; TRBD1 is a possible D gene (5 bases). This CDR3 is 15 amino acids long. V lost 0 bases and J 5 bases, leaving 13 bases between the germline ends. CDR1 and CDR2 (germline): LGHNA, YSLEER. The CDR3 region is CASSQDSPGSYGYTF. The CDR3 DNA follows: TGCGCCAGCAGCCAAGATTCCCCAGGGAGTTATGGCTACACCTTC.

As concerns this clonotype: This may stem from a read error, because a much larger clone lies one nucleotide away. The chain carries TRBV6-5 and TRBJ1-1, with a weak D call TRBD1 (5 bases). CDR3 length: 16 amino acids. V lost 2 bases and J 1 base, leaving 14 bases between the germline ends. Germline CDR1 and CDR2: MNHEY and SVGAGI. In nucleotides, the CDR3 is TGTGCCAGCAGTTACGGGCCAGGGATAAAGAACACTGAAGCTTTCTTT. Amino acids: CASSYGPGIKNTEAFF.

The sample holds many counts of this clonotype. The chain has TRBV15 and TRBJ1-1, with TRBD1 matching 7 bases. V lost 9 bases to trimming and J lost 4 bases; unmatched junction nucleotides: 8. Germline V CDR1 and CDR2: LNHNV, YYDKDF (reference sequence). The CDR3 consists of 13 residues. The chain's CDR3 is CATGGTAATEAFF. DNA for the CDR3: TGTGCCACAGGAGGGACAGCGGCCACTGAAGCTTTCTTT.

V and J are TRBV7-7 and TRBJ2-7; TRBD2 aligns across 8 bases. J lost 2 bases, V lost 5 bases, and 5 bases had no gene match. Per the germline V gene, CDR1 is SSHAT and CDR2 is FNYEAQ (reference sequence). The CDR3 totals 14 residues. CDR3 sequence (DNA): TGTGCCAGCAGCCGCGGGACTAGAACCTACGAGCAGTACTTC. Amino acids: CASSRGTRTYEQYF.

This clonotype was seen more than once but under ten times. J is TRBJ1-5 and V is TRBV12-3 or TRBV12-4, with unresolved D. The V gene lost 1 base and the J gene lost 7 bases, with 11 bases spanning the gap. CDR3 length equals 14 residues. CDR3 sequence: CASSLGPKGQPQHF. In nucleotides, the CDR3 is TGTGCCAGCAGTTTAGGTCCCAAGGGCCAGCCCCAGCATTTT.

This clonotype was seen at least ten times. This chain links TRBV4-3 with TRBJ2-1; 10 bases align to TRBD2. Germline CDR1 and CDR2: LGHNA and YSLEER. Germline trimming cut 0 bases from V and 6 bases from J; bases unmatched to any gene: 11. The length of the CDR3 is 18 residues. CDR3 nucleotide sequence: TGCGCCAGCAGCCAAGATCCGCTAGCGGGAGTTGCCAGCAATGAGCAGTTCTTC. Residues: CASSQDPLAGVASNEQFF.

This clonotype came up a few times. The chain recombines TRBV5-6 with TRBJ2-1, with D maybe TRBD2 (7 bases). Germline V CDR1 and CDR2: SGHDT, YYEEEE. CDR3 length: 13 amino acids. V lost 4 bases and J 13 bases, leaving 18 bases between the germline ends. The CDR3 nucleotides are TGTGCCAGCAGCCTACCCTGGCGGGGGCTACAGTTCTTC. Its protein is CASSLPWRGLQFF.

The sample holds a few counts of this clonotype. This chain connects TRBV29-1 to TRBJ2-1, with 9 bases that match TRBD2. CDR1 is SQVTM and CDR2 is ANQGSEA in the germline V gene. The CDR3 covers 17 residues. V shed 3 bases and J 4 bases; nucleotides not matched to a gene: 13. CDR3 coding DNA: TGCAGCGTTGATGGGACTAGCTCCGCGTCAACTTACAATGAGCAGTTCTTC. Amino acids: CSVDGTSSASTYNEQFF.

The rearrangement links TRBV29-1 to TRBJ2-1, with 9 bases identical to TRBD2. J gave up 2 bases and V 5 bases, and 10 bases lay outside the gene matches. The CDR3 loop spans 16 amino acids. Germline V gene lookup returns CDR1 SQVTM and CDR2 ANQGSEA. The chain's CDR3 is CSVPRKEREAYNEQFF. The CDR3 DNA reads as TGCAGCGTTCCGCGAAAAGAGCGGGAGGCCTACAATGAGCAGTTCTTC.

This clonotype occurred many times. This rearrangement joins TRBV12-3 or TRBV12-4 to TRBJ2-7; TRBD2 aligns across 8 bases. There are 13 residues in the CDR3. Trimming cost V 3 bases and J 7 bases; bases outside gene matches: 5. DNA for the CDR3: TGTGCCAGCAGTTTCGGGGGGGTAGGGGAGCAGTACTTC. As protein: CASSFGGVGEQYF.

This clonotype was detected once. A much larger clone is a single base away; this may be a read error. The rearrangement joins TRBV14 to TRBJ1-2; a weak D match, TRBD1 (6 bases). Germline V gene sequence: CDR1 SGHDN, CDR2 FVKESK. The CDR3 has 14 amino acids. DNA of the CDR3: TGTGCCAGCAACCAAGATTGGGGGCTGAATGGCTACACCTTC. Encoded protein: CASNQDWGLNGYTF.

This clonotype was counted many times. This CDR3 is CASSQGVAGNTIYF. CDR3 sequence (DNA): TGCGCCAGCAGCCAAGGGGTAGCTGGAAACACCATATATTTT. The chain recombines TRBV4-3 with TRBJ1-3, with D unresolved. The CDR3 loop spans 14 amino acids. V lost 1 base to trimming and J lost 2 bases, with 6 bases between them. Germline V CDR1 and CDR2: LGHNA, YSLEER.

This clonotype was counted between two and nine times. This chain joins TRBV30 and TRBJ2-1; TRBD2 aligns across 12 bases. Germline values: CDR1 GTSNPN, CDR2 SVGIG (reference sequence). This CDR3 is built from 14 residues. V lost 3 bases, J lost 9 bases, and 6 bases stayed unmatched. The CDR3, as DNA: TGTGCCTGGAGCCGACTAGCGGGAGATCTTGAGCAGTTCTTC. Translated, it gives CAWSRLAGDLEQFF.

There are a few counts of this clonotype. This sequence joins TRBV19 and TRBJ1-2, with D perhaps matching TRBD1 (6 bases). The CDR3 extends over 14 amino acids. CDR1 is LNHDA, CDR2 SQIVND, per germline (reference sequence). The V gene lost 8 bases and the J gene lost 5 bases, with 18 bases spanning the gap. The CDR3 region is CASSPSGTTYGYTF. CDR3 DNA: TGTGCCAGTTCACCATCCGGGACAACTTATGGCTACACCTTC.

V is TRBV7-9 and J is TRBJ2-1; D gene ambiguous. The CDR3 has 15 residues. Trimming took 2 bases from V and 5 from J, leaving 13 bases between them. Per germline, CDR1 SEHNR and CDR2 FQNEAQ (reference sequence). DNA of the CDR3: TGTGCCAGCAGCTTAAGTGGTATGGTCGACAATGAGCAGTTCTTC. Translating it yields CASSLSGMVDNEQFF. Filled out from reference TRBV7-9 and TRBJ2-1, the complete variable domain reads DTGVSQNPRHKITKRGQNVTFRCDPISEHNRLYWYRQTLGQGPEFLTYFQNEAQLEKSRLLSDRFSAERPKGSFSTLEIQRTEQGDSAMYLCASSLSGMVDNEQFFGPGTRLTVL.

This clonotype was recorded once. A much larger clone is a single base away; this may be a read error. The CDR3 here is CASSSGTSGHEQYF. CDR3 nucleotide sequence: TGTGCCAGCAGCTCTGGGACCAGCGGCCACGAGCAGTACTTC. This chain connects TRBV13 to TRBJ2-7; tentatively, D is TRBD1 or TRBD2 (5 bases each). V lost 4 bases, J lost 5 bases, and 15 bases lay in between. Germline V gene data show CDR1 as PRHDT and CDR2 as FYEKMQ (reference sequence). The CDR3 is 14 residues long.

As concerns this clonotype: The junction differs from germline at one of its ends, possibly a read error. The chain joins TRBV4-3 to TRBJ2-1; unclear D gene. This CDR3 comprises 16 residues. Germline V gene lookup returns CDR1 LGHNA and CDR2 YSLEER. The CDR3 reads CASSQDRSISYDEQFF. CDR3 DNA: TGCGCCAGCAGCCAAGACAGGTCAATCTCCTACGATGAGCAGTTCTTC.

This clonotype has a count of ten or more. The chain carries TRBV7-9 and TRBJ2-5, with D possibly matching TRBD1 (6 bases). CDR1 and CDR2 (germline): SEHNR, FQNEAQ (reference sequence). Between the trimmed V and J ends, which lost 4 bases and 3 bases, there was a span of 15 bases. The length of the CDR3 is 15 residues. The CDR3 sequence: CASSSTRDTKETQYF. In DNA form, the CDR3 reads TGTGCCAGCAGCTCTACCCGGGACACGAAAGAGACCCAGTACTTC. The entire variable domain, with the rest obtained from reference TRBV7-9 and TRBJ2-5, is as follows: DTGVSQNPRHKITKRGQNVTFRCDPISEHNRLYWYRQTLGQGPEFLTYFQNEAQLEKSRLLSDRFSAERPKGSFSTLEIQRTEQGDSAMYLCASSSTRDTKETQYFGPGTRLLVL.